The next 20 T cell receptor beta chains were all read from a single sample in a study of identical twins. Each CDR3 protein gets one entry after TCRdb re-called the 5' RACE reads with MiXCR. This sample carries some 1,600,000 distinct CDR3 sequences, less than 35% of them seen once, and the ten largest clones take more than 0.25%. The specimen sequenced was cord blood. These receptor sequences come from a newborn girl in good health.

The chain carries TRBV6-1 and TRBJ1-1; D perhaps matches TRBD1 (6 bases). Germline V gene data show CDR1 as MNHNS and CDR2 as SASEGT. V was trimmed by 9 bases and J by 1 base, leaving 15 bases between them. The CDR3 runs to 14 residues. The CDR3: CASSQGQTNTEAFF. In DNA form, the CDR3 reads TGTGCCAGTTCCCAGGGGCAGACGAACACTGAAGCTTTCTTT.

The CDR3 bases are TGTGCCAGCAGCCAAGTCTATCTGGGGGAACTTGGGAATGAGCAGTACTTC. Translation gives CASSQVYLGELGNEQYF. V and J are TRBV14 and TRBJ2-7, with D possibly called TRBD1 or TRBD2 (5 bases each). The V end was cut by 1 base, the J end by 7 bases, with 23 bases between. Germline V gene data show CDR1 as SGHDN and CDR2 as FVKESK. This CDR3 is 17 amino acids long.

The chain combines TRBV10-3 with TRBJ1-5; 7 bases align to TRBD1. The CDR3 extends over 15 amino acids. The J segment lost 1 base and the V segment lost 5 bases, leaving 5 bases of the junction unmatched. Germline V lookup: CDR1 ENHRY, CDR2 SYGVKD. CDR3 sequence: CAISQQGLSNQPQHF. For the CDR3, the DNA is TGTGCCATCAGTCAACAGGGGTTGAGCAATCAGCCCCAGCATTTT.

The chain has TRBV20-1 and TRBJ2-7, with D possibly TRBD1 on 5 matching bases. CDR1 is DFQATT and CDR2 is SNEGSKA in the germline V gene (reference sequence). The germline V and J ends were trimmed by 0 bases and 2 bases, with 8 bases remaining between them. CDR3 length: 13 residues. The CDR3 loop reads CSARDWGTYEQYF. The CDR3 DNA sequence: TGCAGTGCTAGAGATTGGGGCACCTACGAGCAGTACTTC.

The V gene is TRBV14, the J gene TRBJ2-3, with unresolved D. Germline CDR1 is SGHDN and CDR2 is FVKESK. The V end lost 1 base, the J end lost 0 bases, and 5 bases lay between the germline ends. The length of the CDR3 is 14 residues. CDR3 DNA: TGTGCCAGCAGCCAAGCGGTTAGCACAGATACGCAGTATTTT. Translation gives CASSQAVSTDTQYF.

This clonotype came up a few times. The rearrangement joins TRBV7-9 to TRBJ2-5; 8 bases line up with TRBD1. Per the germline V gene, CDR1 is SEHNR and CDR2 is FQNEAQ (reference sequence). CDR3 length equals 18 residues. The ends lost 2 bases at V and 1 base at J; junction bases unmatched: 12. This CDR3 reads CASSLPTSGTGLQETQYF. DNA of the CDR3: TGTGCCAGCAGCTTACCTACCTCCGGGACAGGACTCCAAGAGACCCAGTACTTC.

The chain uses TRBV10-2 and TRBJ2-3, with a tentative D call TRBD2 (6 bases). V dropped 8 bases and J dropped 4 bases, with 19 bases sitting between them. CDR3 length: 15 residues. The germline V gene has CDR1 WSHSY and CDR2 SAAADI. This chain's CDR3 is CASVLAPWVPDTQYF. CDR3 DNA: TGCGCCAGCGTACTAGCCCCGTGGGTCCCAGATACGCAGTATTTT.

The chain joins TRBV20-1 to TRBJ1-2; D is unresolved. The CDR3 extends over 14 amino acids. Germline assignment: CDR1 DFQATT and CDR2 SNEGSKA (reference sequence). V dropped 0 bases and J dropped 0 bases, with 8 bases sitting between them. CDR3 in amino acids: CSARETLTNYGYTF. As DNA, the CDR3 is TGCAGTGCTAGAGAGACACTTACTAACTATGGCTACACCTTC.

V gene TRBV25-1 combines with J gene TRBJ2-4, with 9 nucleotides matching TRBD2. The J call is doubtful: the DNA matches TRBJ2-5 better. Germline-derived CDR1 and CDR2 are MGHDK and SYGVNS. This CDR3 contains 17 residues. CDR3 DNA sequence: TGTGCCAGCAGTGAATTAAATGGCGGGAGGGCCGTGGAGACCCAGTACTTC. Amino acid sequence: CASSELNGGRAVETQYF.

The chain employs TRBV12-3 or TRBV12-4 and TRBJ1-2; D is uncertain. The CDR3 contains 18 residues. V shed 2 bases and J shed 6 bases, with 25 bases lying between them. The CDR3 DNA follows: TGTGCCAGCAGTTTATCCCCAAACCTACAGAGCTTCGGGGATGGCTACACCTTC. The encoded protein is CASSLSPNLQSFGDGYTF.

The chain recombines TRBV28 with TRBJ2-6, with D perhaps matching TRBD1 (6 bases). Deletions cut 6 bases from V and 0 bases from J, with 9 bases between. From germline, CDR1 is MDHEN and CDR2 SYDVKM. The CDR3 runs 15 residues. CDR3 sequence (DNA): TGTGCCAGCAGGGACAGAAACTCTGGGGCCAACGTCCTGACTTTC. Protein: CASRDRNSGANVLTF.

This clonotype was recorded a few times. A clone one base away is much larger, so this may be a read error. V and J are TRBV29-1 and TRBJ2-7, with 7 bases matching TRBD1. The CDR3 covers 12 residues. Germline loops: CDR1 SQVTM, CDR2 ANQGSEA. V lost 4 bases and J lost 2; bases outside the gene matches: 2. CDR3 loop: CSVAGQPYEQYF. The CDR3 nucleotides read TGCAGCGTTGCGGGACAGCCCTACGAGCAGTACTTC.

The chain combines TRBV27 with TRBJ1-2, with D uncertain. The CDR3 covers 12 residues. Germline CDR1 MNHEY, CDR2 SMNVEV (reference sequence). CDR3 sequence (DNA): TGTGCAGCAAAGTCGGCTAACTATGGCTACACCTTC. Translation: CAAKSANYGYTF.

This clonotype occurred a few times. This chain uses TRBV2 with TRBJ1-2; D remains ambiguous. V lost 7 bases and J lost 4, with 16 bases in between. This CDR3 is 14 amino acids long. CDR1 and CDR2 (germline): SNHLY, FYNNEI. CDR3 sequence reads: CASNRQMLAYGYTF. CDR3 DNA: TGTGCCAGCAATCGGCAGATGTTGGCCTATGGCTACACCTTC.

The rearrangement uses TRBV10-3 and TRBJ2-2; D not certain. Looked up from germline, CDR1 is ENHRY and CDR2 is SYGVKD. V was cut by 8 bases and J by 1 base, with 5 bases left in between. The CDR3 is made up of 12 amino acids. DNA of the CDR3: TGTGCCATCGGGAAGAACACCGGGGAGCTGTTTTTT. It specifies CAIGKNTGELFF.

This clonotype occurred a few times. The gene calls are TRBV27 and TRBJ2-3; no firm D call. This CDR3 contains 17 residues. Trimming removed 5 bases from V and 0 bases from J, with 18 bases in between. Germline assignment: CDR1 MNHEY and CDR2 SMNVEV (reference sequence). The CDR3 bases are TGTGCCAGCAGTCCCCGGGCCCATAGTGCTAGCACAGATACGCAGTATTTT. This codes for CASSPRAHSASTDTQYF.

The J gene is TRBJ2-1, the V gene TRBV6-1, with 7 nucleotides matching TRBD1. CDR3 length equals 12 residues. Germline V lookup: CDR1 MNHNS, CDR2 SASEGT. The V and J ends lost 2 bases and 10 bases, in that order; junction bases with no gene match: 2. DNA of the CDR3: TGTGCCAGCAGTGAAACAGGGGTCGAGCAGTTCTTC. This gives the protein CASSETGVEQFF.

The V call is TRBV5-6, the J call TRBJ2-5; 16 bases match TRBD2. The J segment lost 5 bases and the V segment lost 2 bases, leaving 6 bases of the junction unmatched. Germline V gives CDR1 SGHDT, CDR2 YYEEEE. The CDR3 is made up of 17 amino acids. In DNA, the CDR3 is TGTGCCAGCAGCTTCGGGACTAGCGGGAGGGCCTGGGAGACCCAGTACTTC. The encoded protein is CASSFGTSGRAWETQYF.

The chain carries TRBV20-1 and TRBJ2-5; D ambiguous. Per the germline V gene, CDR1 is DFQATT and CDR2 is SNEGSKA (reference sequence). The CDR3 sequence is 16 residues long. Trimming took off 0 bases at V and 1 base at J, with 15 bases between the two ends. The CDR3 loop reads CSARDTRRAFQETQYF. The DNA for the CDR3 is TGCAGTGCTAGAGATACGAGACGAGCCTTCCAAGAGACCCAGTACTTC.

Concerning this clonotype itself: At one end, the junction sequence differs from germline, possibly due to a read error. The V gene is TRBV5-1, the J gene TRBJ2-1; TRBD2 matches 15 bases. The CDR3 length is 18 residues. CDR1 is SGHRS and CDR2 is YFSETQ in the germline V gene. Here the CDR3 DNA reads TGCGCCAGCAGCTTGGCGGGACTAGCGGGAGGTTCCTACAATGAGCGGTTCTTC. It is translated as CASSLAGLAGGSYNERFF.